This T cell receptor (beta chain) was observed in a study of cytomegalovirus exposure and HLA in healthy donors. Points from the study as a whole: The study listed approximately 170 cytomegalovirus-associated TCR beta chains. When analyzed later, a missense DCLRE1C variant was found to be linked to TCR beta V- and J-gene trimming. The only immune exposure information that was available was CMV serostatus.

In its sample, this clone was seen a few times. No antigen is known for it. Despite likely unrecorded immune exposures, the donors were nominally healthy at the time of sampling. The V and J ends lost 2 bases and 7 bases, in that order; junction bases with no gene match: 13. Germline V gene sequence: CDR1 MNHEY, CDR2 SVGAGI. The CDR3 consists of 16 residues. In the PCR, 60 Vbeta and 13 Jbeta primers were used. Using immunoSEQ multiplex PCR, the repertoire was profiled, and TCRdb retains in-frame clones only, with some absent. The sample lists 110,000 to 150,000 clones, 74% occurring once. The rearrangement links TRBV6-5 to TRBJ2-7, with TRBD2 identical over 8 bases. This clonotype was sampled from a man aged 18 to 29 in good health and CMV-seropositive. Specimen: PBMCs. As DNA, the CDR3 is TGTGCCAGCAGTTACCCGGGAAAGACTAGCGTTTCAGAGCAGTACTTC. As protein: CASSYPGKTSVSEQYF.